This is a list of T cell receptor beta chains from one sample in a study of blood T cell repertoires in COVID-19. Repertoires were generated with immunoSEQ multiplex PCR, while TCRdb's copy carries only in-frame clones and drops some. Among more than 150,000 clones listed, around three quarters were seen once. What was sequenced was peripheral blood. The receptors originated from a man between 60 and 75 years old with active or convalescent COVID-19. The CDR3 runs from the conserved cysteine through the conserved F or W. A D gene is named only where the DNA matches it firmly. A clone size is listed for some rows: how often the clone was seen (once, few, many), or a class if it is expanded.

TRBV19	TRBD2	TRBJ2-1	few	CASSPGLAGRLTYNEQFF	TGTGCCAGTAGTCCGGGACTAGCGGGACGTCTTACCTACAATGAGCAGTTCTTC
TRBV7-9	TRBD1	TRBJ2-5	NA	CASSLLRGPETQYF	TGTGCCAGCAGCTTACTAAGGGGGCCAGAGACCCAGTACTTC
TRBV7-2	NA	TRBJ2-5	NA	CASSLGGFQETQYF	TGTGCCAGCAGCTTAGGAGGTTTCCAAGAGACCCAGTACTTC
TRBV6-5	NA	TRBJ2-2	NA	CASSYSWTRNTGELFF	TGTGCCAGCAGTTACTCTTGGACAAGGAACACCGGGGAGCTGTTTTTT
TRBV7-9	TRBD1	TRBJ1-4	NA	CASSSPEGQGNEKLFF	TGTGCCAGCAGCTCTCCTGAGGGACAGGGGAATGAAAAACTGTTTTTT
TRBV6-5	NA	TRBJ2-5	NA	CASSLTSSRVWAQYF	TGTGCCAGCAGTCTTACTAGTTCTCGGGTCTGGGCCCAGTACTTC
TRBV10-3	NA	TRBJ2-7	NA	CAISERGTYEQYF	TGTGCCATCAGTGAGCGGGGTACCTACGAGCAGTACTTC
TRBV2	TRBD1	TRBJ2-2	NA	CASSGGTGANTGELFF	TGTGCCAGCAGTGGGGGGACAGGAGCGAACACCGGGGAGCTGTTTTTT
TRBV9	NA	TRBJ2-1	NA	CASSVELRGGRDSGPNEQFF	TGTGCCAGCAGCGTAGAGTTAAGGGGGGGTAGGGACTCCGGTCCCAATGAGCAGTTCTTC
TRBV6-2/TRBV6-3	NA	TRBJ2-7	few	CASSYLGNRVLPYEQYF	TGTGCCAGCAGTTACCTGGGGAACAGGGTACTTCCCTACGAGCAGTACTTC
TRBV5-8	NA	TRBJ2-1	NA	CASTEDSASNEQFF	TGTGCCAGCACCGAGGACAGCGCAAGCAATGAGCAGTTCTTC
TRBV5-1	NA	TRBJ2-1	NA	CASSTGTLAAEQFF	TGCGCCAGCAGCACCGGGACGTTAGCGGCCGAGCAGTTCTTC
TRBV2	TRBD2	TRBJ2-7	NA	CASTQPGRRNEQYF	TGTGCCAGCACCCAGCCCGGGAGGAGGAACGAGCAGTACTTC
TRBV2	NA	TRBJ1-6	NA	CASSGIRGRNSPLHF	TGTGCCAGCAGTGGGATCAGGGGAAGGAATTCACCCCTCCACTTT
TRBV14	NA	TRBJ1-1	NA	CASSQVTAMNTEAFF	TGTGCCAGCAGCCAAGTGACAGCTATGAACACTGAAGCTTTCTTT
TRBV24-1	NA	TRBJ2-3	few	CATSDLGLTDTQYF	TGTGCCACCAGTGATTTGGGACTCACAGATACGCAGTATTTT
TRBV14	TRBD1	TRBJ2-1	NA	CASSRVGQVSYNEQFF	TGTGCCAGCAGCCGCGTGGGACAGGTCTCCTACAATGAGCAGTTCTTC
TRBV5-6	NA	TRBJ2-3	NA	CASSSSPLFTDTQYF	TGTGCCAGCAGCTCGAGCCCCCTTTTCACAGATACGCAGTATTTT
TRBV27	TRBD1	TRBJ1-5	many	CASSHWTGGNSNQPQHF	TGTGCCAGCAGTCATTGGACAGGGGGAAATAGCAATCAGCCCCAGCATTTT
TRBV7-3	TRBD2	TRBJ2-1	NA	CASSPGTSAYNEQFF	TGTGCCAGCAGCCCTGGGACTAGCGCGTACAATGAGCAGTTCTTC
TRBV27	NA	TRBJ1-1	NA	CASSSPGNTEAFF	TGTGCCAGCAGTTCCCCAGGGAACACTGAAGCTTTCTTT
TRBV19	NA	TRBJ2-4	once	CASSMSEARIQYF	TGTGCCAGTAGTATGTCGGAGGCTCGGATTCAGTACTTC
TRBV5-4	NA	TRBJ1-3	NA	CASKTAGLGNTIYF	TGTGCCAGCAAAACGGCGGGACTTGGAAACACCATATATTTT
TRBV28	NA	TRBJ2-3	NA	CASSLTDTATQYF	TGTGCCAGCAGTTTGACGGACACTGCCACGCAGTATTTT
TRBV5-1	NA	TRBJ2-6	NA	CASSLALSRGANVLTF	TGCGCCAGCAGCTTGGCCCTTAGCCGCGGGGCCAACGTCCTGACTTTC
TRBV6-5	NA	TRBJ2-5	NA	CASTRDWDETQYF	TGTGCCAGCACCCGGGACTGGGATGAGACCCAGTACTTC
TRBV7-8	NA	TRBJ2-1	NA	CASSSTLDTEQFF	TGTGCCAGCAGCTCAACCCTAGATACTGAGCAGTTCTTC
TRBV7-3	NA	TRBJ2-7	NA	CASSLTRSTNYEQYF	TGTGCCAGCAGCTTAACCAGGTCCACAAACTACGAGCAGTACTTC
TRBV2	TRBD2	TRBJ2-5	NA	CASRGAGGIQETQYF	TGTGCCAGCAGAGGCGCCGGGGGGATCCAAGAGACCCAGTACTTC
TRBV3-1/TRBV3-2	NA	TRBJ2-1	NA	CASSRQLVHEQFF	TGTGCCAGCAGCCGCCAACTAGTCCATGAGCAGTTCTTC
TRBV2	TRBD1	TRBJ1-1	NA	CASSSLDRGTEAFF	TGTGCCAGCAGTTCCTTAGACAGGGGGACTGAAGCTTTCTTT
TRBV12-3/TRBV12-4	NA	TRBJ1-6	many	CASQGWDNSPLHF	TGTGCCAGCCAGGGATGGGATAATTCACCCCTCCACTTT
TRBV18	NA	TRBJ2-3	once	CASSPLTGATDTQYF	TGTGCCAGCTCACCCCTGACAGGAGCCACAGATACGCAGTATTTT
TRBV7-3	NA	TRBJ2-6	NA	CASSQRQSNVLTF	TGTGCCAGCAGTCAACGACAATCCAACGTCCTGACTTTC
TRBV9	TRBD1	TRBJ1-4	NA	CASSGRTGGEKLFF	TGTGCCAGCAGCGGAAGGACAGGGGGTGAAAAACTGTTTTTT
TRBV3-1/TRBV3-2	TRBD1	TRBJ2-7	NA	CASSQGTGYEQYF	TGTGCCAGCAGCCAGGGGACAGGGTACGAGCAGTACTTC
TRBV7-2	TRBD2	TRBJ2-3	NA	CASSGRAYATDTQYF	TGTGCCAGCAGTGGGAGGGCCTATGCCACAGATACGCAGTATTTT
TRBV28	NA	TRBJ2-7	NA	CASSPPVGRSGPYEQYF	TGTGCCAGCAGTCCCCCGGTGGGGCGGTCCGGGCCCTACGAGCAGTACTTC
TRBV3-1/TRBV3-2	TRBD1	TRBJ2-7	NA	CASRGQGPYEQYF	TGTGCCAGTAGAGGACAGGGGCCCTACGAGCAGTACTTC
TRBV5-4	TRBD2	TRBJ2-3	NA	CASSLPSGKGTDTQYF	TGTGCCAGCAGCTTGCCTAGCGGGAAGGGCACAGATACGCAGTATTTT
TRBV11-2	TRBD2	TRBJ2-3	NA	CASSPIAGVFPDTQYF	TGTGCCAGCAGCCCGATAGCGGGAGTATTCCCGGATACGCAGTATTTT
TRBV28	NA	TRBJ2-5	few	CASSAPGSRETQYF	TGTGCCAGCAGTGCCCCGGGGAGTCGGGAGACCCAGTACTTC
TRBV25-1	TRBD1	TRBJ2-5	NA	CASSPRQGKQETQYF	TGTGCCAGCAGTCCCCGACAGGGAAAGCAAGAGACCCAGTACTTC
TRBV7-4	NA	TRBJ2-7	NA	CASSHWSSYEQYF	TGTGCCAGCAGCCACTGGAGCTCCTACGAGCAGTACTTC
TRBV5-1	TRBD1	TRBJ1-2	NA	CASSKDRTYGYTF	TGCGCCAGCAGCAAGGACAGGACCTATGGCTACACCTTC
TRBV11-2	NA	TRBJ1-1	few	CASSLRAGLPNTEAFF	TGTGCCAGCAGCTTAAGGGCCGGACTGCCGAACACTGAAGCTTTCTTT
TRBV6-1	NA	TRBJ1-5	NA	CASSEGDAGQPQHF	TGTGCCAGCAGTGAAGGTGACGCGGGTCAGCCCCAGCATTTT
TRBV11-2	NA	TRBJ2-7	NA	CASSYEMDRSFEQYF	TGTGCCAGCAGCTACGAGATGGACAGATCCTTCGAGCAGTACTTC